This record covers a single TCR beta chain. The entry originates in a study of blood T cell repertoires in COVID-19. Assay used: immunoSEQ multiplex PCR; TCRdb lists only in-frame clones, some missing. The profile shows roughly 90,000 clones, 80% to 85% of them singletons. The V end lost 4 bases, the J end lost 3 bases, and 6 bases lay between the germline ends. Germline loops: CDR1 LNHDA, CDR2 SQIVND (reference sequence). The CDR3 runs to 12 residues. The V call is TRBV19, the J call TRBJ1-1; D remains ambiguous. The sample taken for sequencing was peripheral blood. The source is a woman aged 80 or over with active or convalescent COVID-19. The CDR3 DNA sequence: TGTGCCAGTAGTAGTCCCTACACTGAAGCTTTCTTT. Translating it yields CASSSPYTEAFF.